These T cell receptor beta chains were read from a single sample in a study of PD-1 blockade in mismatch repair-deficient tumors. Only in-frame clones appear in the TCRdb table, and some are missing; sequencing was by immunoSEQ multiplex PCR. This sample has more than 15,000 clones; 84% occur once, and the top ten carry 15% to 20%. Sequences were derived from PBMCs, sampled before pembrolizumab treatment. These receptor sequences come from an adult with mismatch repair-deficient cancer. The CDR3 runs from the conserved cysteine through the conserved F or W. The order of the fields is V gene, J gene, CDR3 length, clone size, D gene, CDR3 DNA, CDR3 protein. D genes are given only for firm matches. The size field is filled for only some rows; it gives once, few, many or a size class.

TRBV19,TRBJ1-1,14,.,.,TGTGCCAGTAGTCCCCGGGACGGATACACTGAAGCTTTCTTT,CASSPRDGYTEAFF
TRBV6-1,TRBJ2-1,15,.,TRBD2,TGTGCCAGCAGTGAGGGACTAGCGGGAGGGGACGAGCAGTTCTTC,CASSEGLAGGDEQFF
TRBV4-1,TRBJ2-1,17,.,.,TGCGCCAGCAGCCAAGTGTCGGTAGGGTTATCCTACAATGAGCAGTTCTTC,CASSQVSVGLSYNEQFF
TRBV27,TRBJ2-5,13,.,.,TGTGCCAGCCGGACAGGAGGGACCAGGACCCAGTACTTC,CASRTGGTRTQYF
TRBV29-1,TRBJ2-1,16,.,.,TGCAGCGTTGAAGGCCCACAGGGAGCGAGGTCTAGTGAGCAGTTCTTC,CSVEGPQGARSSEQFF
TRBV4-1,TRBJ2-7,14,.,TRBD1,TGCGCCAGCAGCCATCCCGGGACAGGCTACGAGCAGTACTTC,CASSHPGTGYEQYF
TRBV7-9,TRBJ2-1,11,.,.,TGTGCCAGCAGCTTAGCAAATGAGCAGTTCTTC,CASSLANEQFF
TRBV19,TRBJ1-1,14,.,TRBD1,TGTGCCAGTAGTAACCCGGGACAGGGGGACGAAGCTTTCTTT,CASSNPGQGDEAFF
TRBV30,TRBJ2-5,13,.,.,TGTGCCTGGAGCGGACACGCAGGAGAGACCCAGTACTTC,CAWSGHAGETQYF
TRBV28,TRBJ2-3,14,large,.,TGTGCCAGCAGTTTTGGGGGAAGCACAGATACGCAGTATTTT,CASSFGGSTDTQYF
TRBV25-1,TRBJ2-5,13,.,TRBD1,TGTGCCAGCGGGACAGGGTCTGGGGAGACCCAGTACTTC,CASGTGSGETQYF